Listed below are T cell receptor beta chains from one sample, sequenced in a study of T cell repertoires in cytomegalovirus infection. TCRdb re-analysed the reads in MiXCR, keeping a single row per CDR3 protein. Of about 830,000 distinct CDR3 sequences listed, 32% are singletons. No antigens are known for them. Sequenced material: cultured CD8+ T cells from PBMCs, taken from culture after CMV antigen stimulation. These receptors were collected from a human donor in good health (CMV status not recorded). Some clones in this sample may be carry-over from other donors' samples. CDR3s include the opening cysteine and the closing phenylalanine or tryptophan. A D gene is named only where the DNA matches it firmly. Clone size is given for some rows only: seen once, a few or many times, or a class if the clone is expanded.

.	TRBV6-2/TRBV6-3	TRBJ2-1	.	TGTGCCAGCAGTTATCTATCGACAGGGAGGGTTTACAATGAGCAGTTCTTC	CASSYLSTGRVYNEQFF
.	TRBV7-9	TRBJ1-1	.	TGTGCCAACAGCCTTGTAGGGGGGAGGAACACTGAAGCTTTCTTT	CANSLVGGRNTEAFF
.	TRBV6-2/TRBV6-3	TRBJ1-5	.	TGTGCCAGCAGCGGGTCTACAGGGACCCGCTATAGCAATCAGCCCCAGCATTTT	CASSGSTGTRYSNQPQHF
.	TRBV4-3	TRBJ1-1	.	TGCGCCAGCGCGGGGGGGGGGAACACTGAAGCTTTCTTT	CASAGGGNTEAFF
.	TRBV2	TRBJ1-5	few	TGTGCCAGCAGAGCTTTTTCGGCCAGCAATCAGCCCCAGCATTTT	CASRAFSASNQPQHF
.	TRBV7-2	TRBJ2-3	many	TGTGCCAGCAGCTCCACGGGGACTGTCCCACATAGTACGCAGTATTTT	CASSSTGTVPHSTQYF
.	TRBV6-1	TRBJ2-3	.	TGTGCCAGCAGTGAGGCCAGGGGACTATCCACAGATACGCAGTATTTT	CASSEARGLSTDTQYF
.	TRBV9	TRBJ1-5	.	TGTGCCAGCAGCGTGGACAGCAGCGTGCCCCAGCATTTT	CASSVDSSVPQHF
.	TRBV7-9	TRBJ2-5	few	TGTGCCAGCAGCTCCGATAAAGAGACCCAGTACTTC	CASSSDKETQYF
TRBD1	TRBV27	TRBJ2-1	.	TGTGCCAGCAGCCCGGGACAGGAAGGCGGTGAGCAGTTCTTC	CASSPGQEGGEQFF
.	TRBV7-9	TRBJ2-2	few	TGTGCCAGCAGCTTAGCACCACAGGGTAGAGCCGGGGAGCTGTTTTTT	CASSLAPQGRAGELFF
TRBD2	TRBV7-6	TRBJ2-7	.	TGTGCCAGCAGCTTAGTGGCTAGCGGGGGGCGATCCATCTACGAGCAGTACTTC	CASSLVASGGRSIYEQYF
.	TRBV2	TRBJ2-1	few	TGTGCCAGCAGTGGTGCGGCAGACTCCTACAATGAGCAGTTCTTC	CASSGAADSYNEQFF
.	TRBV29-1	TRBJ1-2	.	TGCAGCGGGAGACAGAACTATGGCTACACCTTC	CSGRQNYGYTF
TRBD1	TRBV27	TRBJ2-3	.	TGTGCCAGCAGTTGGGGGACAGGGTTTGATACGCAGTATTTT	CASSWGTGFDTQYF
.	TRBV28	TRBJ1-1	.	TGTGCCAGCAATGAGGGATTGAACACTGAAGCTTTCTTT	CASNEGLNTEAFF
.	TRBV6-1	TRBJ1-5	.	TGTGCCAGCACCCACGGGGGGATCAATCAGCCCCAGCATTTT	CASTHGGINQPQHF
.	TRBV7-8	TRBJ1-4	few	TGTGCCAGCAGCTTAACGGAGGCAACTAATGAAAAACTGTTTTTT	CASSLTEATNEKLFF
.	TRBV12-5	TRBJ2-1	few	TGTGCTAGTGGTCTCTTACTGGGGCTAACCAGTTACAATGAGCAGTTCTTC	CASGLLLGLTSYNEQFF
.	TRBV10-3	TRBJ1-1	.	TGTGCCATCAGTGACTCCCGGGCCAGGAACACTGAAGCTTTCTTT	CAISDSRARNTEAFF
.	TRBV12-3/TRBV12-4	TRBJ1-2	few	TGTGCCAGCAGATCCATAATTCGGGACGGCTTCTATGGCTACACCTTC	CASRSIIRDGFYGYTF
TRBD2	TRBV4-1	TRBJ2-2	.	TGCGCCAGCAGCTCAGGACTAGCGAGTGGGGAGCTGTTTTTT	CASSSGLASGELFF
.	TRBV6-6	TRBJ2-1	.	TGTGCCAGCAGTCCAACCCCAGGGAATTACAATGAGCAGTTCTTC	CASSPTPGNYNEQFF
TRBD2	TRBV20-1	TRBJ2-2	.	TGCAGTGCTCTCGCGGCTCTAGCGGGGGGGCGGGGAGTCACCGGGGAGCTGTTTTTT	CSALAALAGGRGVTGELFF
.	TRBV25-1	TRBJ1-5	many	TGTGCCAGCAGTGAGGGAGGGAGCAATCAGCCCCAGCATTTT	CASSEGGSNQPQHF
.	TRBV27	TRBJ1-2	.	TGTGCCTCTGGGGGGAGTAACTATGGCTACACCTTC	CASGGSNYGYTF
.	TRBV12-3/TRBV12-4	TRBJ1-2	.	TGTGCCAGCAGTTTTGAGGGGATGAAGTATGGCTACACCTTC	CASSFEGMKYGYTF
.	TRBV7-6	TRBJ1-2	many	TGTGCCAGCAGCTTAGCGAACAGCTATGGCTACACCTTC	CASSLANSYGYTF
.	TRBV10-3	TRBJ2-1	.	TGTGCCATCTCCCAGCCCATAGGGGCCTCCTACAATGAGCAGTTCTTC	CAISQPIGASYNEQFF
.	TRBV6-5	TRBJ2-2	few	TGTGCCAGCAGTTACCATCCCGGGGGATCCACCGGGGAGCTGTTTTTT	CASSYHPGGSTGELFF
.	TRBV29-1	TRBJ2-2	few	TGCAGCGTACGTCAGCACCCCGGGGAGCTGTTTTTT	CSVRQHPGELFF
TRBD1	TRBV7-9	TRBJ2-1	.	TGTGCCAGCAGCTCCGAGACAGGGCGGAATGAGCAGTTCTTC	CASSSETGRNEQFF
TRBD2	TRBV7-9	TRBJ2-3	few	TGTGCCAGCAGCTCGGGACTAGGAGACCCAGATACGCAGTATTTT	CASSSGLGDPDTQYF
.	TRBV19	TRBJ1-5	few	TGTGCCAGTAGTCCCCTCGGGAGCAATCAGCCCCAGCATTTT	CASSPLGSNQPQHF
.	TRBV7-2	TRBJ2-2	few	TGTGCCAGCTCTAACCCCCCCGGGGAGCTGTTTTTT	CASSNPPGELFF
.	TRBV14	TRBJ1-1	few	TGTGCCAGCAGCCAAGCTTGGAAGGGGGTAATGAACACTGAAGCTTTCTTT	CASSQAWKGVMNTEAFF
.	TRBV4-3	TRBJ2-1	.	TGCGCCAGCAGCCAGGCGGGGACTTACGGTGAGCAGTTCTTC	CASSQAGTYGEQFF
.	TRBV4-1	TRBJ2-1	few	TGCGCCAGCAGCCAAGAAACGGGTCTGGGCAATGAGCAGTTCTTC	CASSQETGLGNEQFF
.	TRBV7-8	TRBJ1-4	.	TGTGCCAGCAGCTTAGAAGGGGAGGTGGTGGGTAGTGAAAAACTGTTTTTT	CASSLEGEVVGSEKLFF
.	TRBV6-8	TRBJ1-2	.	TGTGCCAGCAGTTACCTCGTGGGGGAGATATCATATGGCTACACCTTC	CASSYLVGEISYGYTF
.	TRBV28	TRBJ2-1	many	TGTGCCAGCAGCTTAAGAGGGACCTACAATGAGCAGTTCTTC	CASSLRGTYNEQFF
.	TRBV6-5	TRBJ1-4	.	TGTGCCAGCAGTTACCGTGGGACCCCTAATGAAAAACTGTTTTTT	CASSYRGTPNEKLFF
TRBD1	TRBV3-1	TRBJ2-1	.	TGTGCCAGCAGCCAGACAGGGGGTCATGTCTACAATGAGCAGTTCTTC	CASSQTGGHVYNEQFF
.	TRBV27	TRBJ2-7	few	TGTGCCAGCAACAAGTTCCCCGAGCAGTACTTC	CASNKFPEQYF
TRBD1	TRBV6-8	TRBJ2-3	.	TGTGCCAGCAGTTACCCGACCTTCGGGACAGGAGGAGGCGATACGCAGTATTTT	CASSYPTFGTGGGDTQYF
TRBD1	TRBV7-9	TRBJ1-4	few	TGTGCCAGCAGCGAAGGACAGGGAGGGGAAAAACTGTTTTTT	CASSEGQGGEKLFF
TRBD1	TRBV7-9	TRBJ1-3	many	TGTGCCAGCAGCTTTTCTCGGGACAGGGTGGTCCACTCTGGAAACACCATATATTTT	CASSFSRDRVVHSGNTIYF